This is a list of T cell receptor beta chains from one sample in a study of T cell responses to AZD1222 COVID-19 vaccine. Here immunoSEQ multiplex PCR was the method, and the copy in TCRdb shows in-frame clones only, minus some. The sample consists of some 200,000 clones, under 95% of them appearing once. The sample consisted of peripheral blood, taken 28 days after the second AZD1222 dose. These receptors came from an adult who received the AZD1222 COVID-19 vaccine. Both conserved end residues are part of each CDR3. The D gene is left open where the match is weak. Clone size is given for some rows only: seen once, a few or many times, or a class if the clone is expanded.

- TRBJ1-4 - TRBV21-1 CASSRTGAANEKLFF TGTGCCAGCAGCAGAACAGGGGCGGCTAATGAAAAACTGTTTTTT
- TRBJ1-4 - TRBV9 CASSTQRGRPFDEKLFF TGTGCCAGCAGCACCCAACGGGGCAGGCCCTTCGATGAAAAACTGTTTTTT
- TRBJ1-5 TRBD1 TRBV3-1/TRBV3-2 CASSLAQGNQPQHF TGTGCCAGCAGCCTCGCACAGGGGAATCAGCCCCAGCATTTT
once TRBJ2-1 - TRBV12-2 CASPPNEQFF TGTGCAAGTCCCCCGAATGAGCAGTTCTTC
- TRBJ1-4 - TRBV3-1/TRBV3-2 CASSLFTRTNEKLFF TGTGCCAGCAGCCTCTTCACCCGGACTAATGAAAAACTGTTTTTT
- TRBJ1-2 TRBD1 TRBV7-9 CASSPITGELYYGYTF TGTGCCAGCAGTCCCATTACAGGGGAGTTGTACTATGGCTACACCTTC
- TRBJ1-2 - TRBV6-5 CASRPTGLEGYTF TGTGCCAGCAGACCCACAGGCTTGGAAGGCTACACCTTC
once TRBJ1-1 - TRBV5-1 CASSRGGQPNTEAFF TGCGCCAGCAGCCGGGGCGGACAGCCGAACACTGAAGCTTTCTTT
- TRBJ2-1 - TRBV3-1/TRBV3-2 CASSQGGNEQFF TGTGCCAGCAGCCAAGGGGGAAATGAGCAGTTCTTC
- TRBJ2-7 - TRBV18 CASSPPARGAGGEQYF TGTGCCAGCTCACCTCCCGCCCGAGGCGCAGGCGGCGAGCAGTACTTC
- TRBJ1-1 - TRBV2 CASSETGGLTEAFF TGTGCCAGCAGTGAAACCGGGGGACTCACTGAAGCTTTCTTT
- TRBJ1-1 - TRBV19 CASWRVGDTEAFF TGTGCCAGTTGGAGGGTCGGGGACACTGAAGCTTTCTTT
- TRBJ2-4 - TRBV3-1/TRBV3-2 CASRSSATLAKNIQYF TGTGCCAGCAGATCGTCCGCTACTCTAGCCAAAAACATTCAGTACTTC
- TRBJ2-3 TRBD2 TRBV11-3 CASSLGLSGGAGSDTQYF TGTGCCAGCAGCTTAGGGCTGAGCGGGGGGGCGGGCTCAGATACGCAGTATTTT
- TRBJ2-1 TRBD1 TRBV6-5 CASSYQGAPYNEQFF TGTGCCAGCAGTTACCAGGGGGCGCCCTACAATGAGCAGTTCTTC
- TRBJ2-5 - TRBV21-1 CASSETRVETQYF TGTGCCAGCAGCGAAACTAGGGTGGAGACCCAGTACTTC
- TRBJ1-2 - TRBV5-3 CARSTPGDRSGYTF TGTGCCAGAAGCACCCCAGGGGATCGGAGTGGCTACACCTTC
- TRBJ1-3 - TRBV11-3 CASSNLGNTIYF TGTGCCAGCAGCAATTTGGGAAACACCATATATTTT
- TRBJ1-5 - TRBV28 CASTGPDQPQHF TGTGCCAGCACTGGACCTGATCAGCCCCAGCATTTT
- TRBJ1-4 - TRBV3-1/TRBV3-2 CASSQGDGFATNEKLFF TGTGCCAGCAGCCAAGGAGACGGCTTTGCAACTAATGAAAAACTGTTTTTT
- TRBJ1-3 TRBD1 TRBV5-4 CASSLDRTGLYF TGTGCCAGCAGCTTGGATAGGACAGGTCTATATTTT
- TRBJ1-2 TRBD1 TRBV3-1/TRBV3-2 CASSTHGTGNYGYTF TGTGCCAGCAGCACCCACGGGACAGGGAACTATGGCTACACCTTC
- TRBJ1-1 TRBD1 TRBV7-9 CASSWTGANTEAFF TGTGCCAGCAGCTGGACAGGGGCGAACACTGAAGCTTTCTTT
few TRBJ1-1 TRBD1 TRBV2 CASTNSGTGTEAFF TGTGCCAGCACCAACTCCGGGACAGGCACTGAAGCTTTCTTT
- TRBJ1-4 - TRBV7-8 CASSLEGIRDEKLFF TGTGCCAGCAGCTTAGAGGGCATCCGGGATGAAAAACTGTTTTTT
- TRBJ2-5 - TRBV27 CASTGDGRETQYF TGTGCCAGCACAGGGGATGGAAGAGAGACCCAGTACTTC
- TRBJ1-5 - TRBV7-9 CASSLGGREPQHF TGTGCCAGCAGCTTGGGGGGTAGGGAGCCCCAGCATTTT
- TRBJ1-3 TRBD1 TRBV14 CASSQGRTGGIPGNTIYF TGTGCCAGCAGCCAAGGTCGGACAGGGGGCATTCCTGGAAACACCATATATTTT
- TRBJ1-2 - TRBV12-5 CASGLGLSYGYTF TGTGCTAGTGGTTTGGGACTCTCCTATGGCTACACCTTC
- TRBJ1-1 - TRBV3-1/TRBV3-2 CASSHPQRRTEAFF TGTGCCAGCAGCCATCCACAGAGACGGACTGAAGCTTTCTTT
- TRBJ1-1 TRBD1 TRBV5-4 CASSSDRVVTEAFF TGTGCCAGCAGCTCGGACAGGGTTGTCACTGAAGCTTTCTTT
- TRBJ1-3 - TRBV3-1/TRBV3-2 CASSPTLSGNTIYF TGTGCCAGCAGCCCCACTCTCTCTGGAAACACCATATATTTT
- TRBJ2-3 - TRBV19 CASSMFVEVGSDTQYF TGTGCCAGTAGTATGTTTGTGGAAGTGGGCTCAGATACGCAGTATTTT
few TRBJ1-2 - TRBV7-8 CASSLGNYGYTF TGTGCCAGCAGCCTAGGGAACTATGGCTACACCTTC
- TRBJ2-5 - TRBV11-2 CASSLNQGTQETQYF TGTGCCAGCAGCTTAAATCAGGGGACGCAAGAGACCCAGTACTTC
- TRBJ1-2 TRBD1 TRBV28 CASSSGQLSYGYTF TGTGCCAGCAGTTCGGGACAGCTCTCCTATGGCTACACCTTC
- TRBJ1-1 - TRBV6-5 CASSYRSGNTEAFF TGTGCCAGCAGTTATCGTTCAGGGAACACTGAAGCTTTCTTT
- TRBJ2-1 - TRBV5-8 CASSLGWRSYNEQFF TGTGCCAGCAGCTTGGGGTGGCGATCCTACAATGAGCAGTTCTTC
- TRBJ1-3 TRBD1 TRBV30 CACGTGTGNTIYF TGTGCCTGTGGGACAGGGACCGGAAACACCATATATTTT
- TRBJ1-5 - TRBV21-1 CASSSDIDRPSQPQHF TGTGCCAGCAGCTCAGACATCGACCGGCCGAGTCAGCCCCAGCATTTT
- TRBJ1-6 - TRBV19 CASTPDQVGNSPLHF TGTGCCAGTACCCCTGACCAGGTCGGGAATTCACCCCTCCACTTT
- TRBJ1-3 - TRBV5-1 CASSLGYSGNTIYF TGCGCCAGCAGTTTAGGATACTCTGGAAACACCATATATTTT
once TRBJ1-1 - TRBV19 CASKGVNTEAFF TGTGCCAGTAAGGGGGTAAACACTGAAGCTTTCTTT
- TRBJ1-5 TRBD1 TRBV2 CASSAGTEKSAPQHF TGTGCCAGCAGCGCCGGGACAGAAAAATCAGCGCCCCAGCATTTT
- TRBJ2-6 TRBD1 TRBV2 CASSSDRAGANVLTF TGTGCCAGCAGTTCTGACAGGGCTGGGGCCAACGTCCTGACTTTC
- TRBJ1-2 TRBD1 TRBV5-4 CASSLAATGISNGYTF TGTGCCAGCAGCTTGGCGGCGACAGGGATTAGTAATGGCTACACCTTC
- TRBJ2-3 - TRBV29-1 CSVLGAGADTQYF TGCAGCGTCCTCGGGGCAGGCGCAGATACGCAGTATTTT
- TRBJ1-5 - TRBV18 CASSPTRGQAGQPQHF TGTGCCAGCTCACCTACTCGGGGCCAAGCGGGACAGCCCCAGCATTTT
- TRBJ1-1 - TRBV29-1 CSVGPHRVGYTEAFF TGCAGCGTTGGCCCCCACCGGGTCGGGTACACTGAAGCTTTCTTT
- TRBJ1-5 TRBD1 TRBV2 CASTTGRGANQPQHF TGTGCCAGCACGACAGGGAGGGGTGCAAATCAGCCCCAGCATTTT
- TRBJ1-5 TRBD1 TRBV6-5 CASSSTGGRGQPQHF TGTGCCAGCAGTTCAACAGGGGGGCGAGGTCAGCCCCAGCATTTT